One sample yielded the 27 T cell receptor beta chains listed below, sequenced in a study of Graves' ophthalmopathy and Graves' hyperthyroidism. From RNA, the CDR3 regions of TCR beta chains were amplified and sequenced. HTBI-primed RT-PCR formed the first round, and a multiplex PCR formed the second. TCRdb called the multiplex PCR reads again in MiXCR, with one record for every CDR3 protein. The sample holds 500,000 to 600,000 distinct CDR3 sequences; 35% to 40% are singletons and the top ten take 3.5% to 4.5%. The sequenced sample consisted of peripheral blood or thyroid tissue (not recorded which). These receptors all stem from an adult man with Graves' hyperthyroidism.

To note about this clonotype: At one end the junction does not follow the germline gene, possibly because of a read error. This chain uses TRBV5-1 with TRBJ2-2; TRBD2 matches at 10 bases. The CDR3 sequence is 16 residues long. From germline, CDR1 is SGHRS and CDR2 YFSETQ. CDR3 DNA sequence: TGCGCCAGCAGCCCTCTTAGCGGGGGGAACGCCGGGGAGCTGTTTTTT. The encoded protein is CASSPLSGGNAGELFF.

As for this clonotype: A much more abundant neighbour one base away suggests this may be a read error. The chain carries TRBV9 and TRBJ2-2, with 9 bases fitting TRBD1. The CDR3 sequence is 17 residues long. The germline gives CDR1 SGDLS, CDR2 YYNGEE. CDR3 sequence (DNA): TGTGCCAGCAGCGTAACCGCCGGGACAGGGCTAACCGGGGAGCTGTTGTTT. Its translation: CASSVTAGTGLTGELLF. The full variable domain, with the rest looked up from reference TRBV9 and TRBJ2-2, is DSGVTQTPKHLITATGQRVTLRCSPRSGDLSVYWYQQSLDQGLQFLIQYYNGEERAKGNILERFSAQQFPDLHSELNLSSLELGDSALYFCASSVTAGTGLTGELLFGEGSRLTVL.

The V and J genes are TRBV20-1 and TRBJ2-2; D is perhaps TRBD1 or TRBD2 (5 bases each). Per the germline V gene, CDR1 is DFQATT and CDR2 is SNEGSKA (reference sequence). The germline V and J ends were trimmed by 3 bases and 0 bases, with 14 bases remaining between them. The CDR3 sequence is 16 residues long. CDR3 protein: CSASEGFSSNTGELFF. The CDR3 nucleotides are TGCAGTGCTAGTGAGGGGTTCAGTTCGAACACCGGGGAGCTGTTTTTT.

This chain connects TRBV7-2 to TRBJ2-7; 7 bases fit TRBD2. This CDR3 contains 15 residues. In germline, CDR1 is SGHTA, CDR2 FQGNSA. Trimming took 6 bases from V and 2 from J; bases not matched to a gene: 10. CDR3 amino acids: CASSYKTSLTYEQYF. Written as DNA, the CDR3 is TGTGCCAGCAGTTACAAGACTAGCTTAACCTACGAGCAGTACTTC.

This clonotype was recorded many times. CDR3 nucleotides: TGCAGTGCACCGAGTGGGAAGGCAGATACGCAGTATTTT. Translating it yields CSAPSGKADTQYF. The gene calls are TRBV20-1 and TRBJ2-3; unclear D gene. Germline assignment: CDR1 DFQATT and CDR2 SNEGSKA (reference sequence). The CDR3 contains 13 residues. With 6 bases removed from V and 4 bases from J, the gap between germline ends came to 14 bases.

Details on this clonotype: This is likely a read error, given that the CDR3 carries no conserved phenylalanine or tryptophan at its end. The V gene is TRBV15, the J gene TRBJ1-2; 8 bases are a match to TRBD1. The V segment lost 10 bases and the J segment 7 bases; nucleotides outside the gene matches: 14. The CDR3 extends over 14 amino acids. The germline gives CDR1 LNHNV, CDR2 YYDKDF (reference sequence). The CDR3: CASSYPGQGAGYTS. The CDR3 region has the DNA TGTGCCAGCAGTTACCCGGGGCAGGGGGCTGGCTACACCTCC.

Remarks on this clonotype: A much larger clone differs from this one at a single base, so this may be a read error. CDR3 loop: CASSARRTGGPGTGELFF. DNA for the CDR3: TGCGCCAGCAGTGCCCGACGGACAGGGGGCCCAGGCACCGGGGAGCTGTTTTTT. V is TRBV10-1 and J is TRBJ2-2; 11 positions agree with TRBD1. Germline V gene lookup returns CDR1 WNHNN and CDR2 SYGVQD (reference sequence). CDR3 size: 18 residues. Trimming removed 4 bases from V and 4 bases from J; junction bases left unmatched: 11.

V usage is TRBV24-1 and J usage is TRBJ2-2; TRBD1 aligns across 9 bases. This CDR3 is built from 16 residues. CDR1 and CDR2 from the germline V gene are KGHDR and SFDVKD. V lost 2 bases to trimming and J lost 5 bases; unmatched junction nucleotides: 5. The CDR3: CATSDWGTGSTGELFF. CDR3 nucleotides: TGTGCCACCAGTGATTGGGGGACAGGGAGTACCGGGGAGCTGTTTTTT.

For this clonotype: Because the CDR3 is missing its conserved closing phenylalanine or tryptophan, this is likely a read error. The limits of the CDR3 on the DNA are not certain, so only TCRdb's listed CDR3 is given. CDR3 region: CASSLTWIT. The chain is built from TRBV7-9 and TRBJ1-1. The CDR3 adds up to 9 amino acids, both ends counted. Germline V gene sequence: CDR1 SEHNR, CDR2 FQNEAQ (reference sequence).

The sample holds many counts of this clonotype. J is TRBJ2-7 and V is TRBV4-1, with 11 bases that match TRBD1. This CDR3 has 15 amino acids. J gave up 4 bases and V 4 bases, and 6 bases lay outside the gene matches. The germline CDR1 and CDR2 sequences are MGHRA and YSYEKL. The CDR3 loop is CASSPGQGAGYEQYF. The CDR3 nucleotides are TGCGCCAGCAGCCCCGGACAGGGGGCGGGATACGAGCAGTACTTC.

This clonotype has just a few counts. The V call is TRBV7-8, the J call TRBJ1-6; maybe TRBD1 (6 bases). The CDR3 is 16 amino acids. Trimming shortened V by 5 bases and J by 7 bases, and 18 bases separated the two germline ends. The germline V gene encodes CDR1 SGHVS and CDR2 FQNEAQ. The CDR3 reads CASSQDWGGHNSPLHF. Written as DNA, the CDR3 is TGTGCCAGCAGCCAAGATTGGGGGGGCCACAATTCACCCCTCCACTTT.

The V and J genes are TRBV13 and TRBJ2-2; perhaps TRBD2 as D (6 bases). Germline-derived CDR1 and CDR2 are PRHDT and FYEKMQ (reference sequence). CDR3 length equals 17 residues. Trimming shortened V by 3 bases and J by 0 bases, and 14 bases separated the two germline ends. CDR3 sequence: CASSFFWGGTNTGELFF. CDR3 DNA: TGTGCCAGCAGCTTCTTCTGGGGCGGGACGAACACCGGGGAGCTGTTTTTT.

A single count supports this clonotype. This sequence joins TRBV24-1 and TRBJ2-3, with unresolved D. The V gene's germline CDR1 is KGHDR and CDR2 SFDVKD. The CDR3 spans 16 residues. Between the trimmed V and J ends, which lost 3 bases and 2 bases, there was a span of 14 bases. The CDR3 bases are TGTGCCACCAGTGATAAGGCAGCAGCCGACACAGATACGCAGTATTTT. Its translation: CATSDKAAADTDTQYF.

This clonotype showed up just once. The chain joins TRBV29-1 to TRBJ1-4; D remains unclear. The CDR3 is 13 residues long. CDR1 and CDR2 (germline): SQVTM, ANQGSEA. V was pared by 1 base and J by 7 bases, with 10 bases between. The chain's CDR3 is CSVEGVSAEKLFF. CDR3 nucleotides: TGCAGCGTTGAAGGCGTCAGCGCTGAAAAACTGTTTTTT. The complete variable domain, with remaining parts taken from reference TRBV29-1 and TRBJ1-4, reads SAVISQKPSRDICQRGTSLTIQCQVDSQVTMMFWYRQQPGQSLTLIATANQGSEATYESGFVIDKFPISRPNLTFSTLTVSNMSPEDSSIYLCSVEGVSAEKLFFGSGTQLSVL.

The chain is built from TRBV27 and TRBJ2-7; 10 nucleotides match TRBD1. The J segment lost 4 bases and the V segment lost 1 base, leaving 4 bases of the junction unmatched. This CDR3 contains 15 residues. The germline V gene encodes CDR1 MNHEY and CDR2 SMNVEV (reference sequence). The CDR3 here is CASSLWGTGAYEQYF. The CDR3 DNA sequence: TGTGCCAGCAGTTTATGGGGGACAGGGGCTTACGAGCAGTACTTC.

This clonotype came up many times. CDR3 DNA sequence: TGTGCCAGCAGCCTGGGACTCTCCCGATCCTACGAGCAGTACTTC. Translated, it gives CASSLGLSRSYEQYF. V usage is TRBV6-6 and J usage is TRBJ2-7; a possible D gene is TRBD2 (6 bases). The CDR3 loop spans 15 amino acids. V was shortened by 6 bases and J by 1 base, with 16 bases between the two germline ends. The germline V gene encodes CDR1 MNHNY and CDR2 SVGAGI (reference sequence).

The chain uses TRBV24-1 and TRBJ2-2, with 11 bases identical to TRBD1. The V segment lost 1 base and the J segment 6 bases; nucleotides outside the gene matches: 3. CDR1 KGHDR and CDR2 SFDVKD come from the germline V gene. This CDR3 region has 16 residues. The CDR3 protein is CATSDFRGQGAGELFF. The CDR3 coding sequence is TGTGCCACCAGTGATTTCCGGGGACAGGGGGCCGGGGAGCTGTTTTTT.

This clonotype was counted a few times. The chain uses TRBV27 and TRBJ1-2, with 8 nucleotides matching TRBD1. V lost 3 bases and J lost 5; bases outside the gene matches: 8. Germline V gene lookup returns CDR1 MNHEY and CDR2 SMNVEV (reference sequence). The CDR3 extends over 15 amino acids. CDR3 in amino acids: CASSFEETGEYGYTF. As DNA, the CDR3 is TGTGCCAGCAGTTTCGAGGAGACAGGGGAATATGGCTACACCTTC.

This clonotype has at least ten counts. The chain combines TRBV12-3 or TRBV12-4 with TRBJ2-2, with D perhaps TRBD2 (6 bases). The CDR3 has 16 residues. V was cut by 5 bases and J by 0 bases, with 13 bases left in between. The CDR3 reads CASSETGLPNTGELFF. The CDR3 nucleotides read TGTGCCAGCAGTGAAACGGGACTTCCGAACACCGGGGAGCTGTTTTTT.

As concerns this clonotype: A clone one base away is much larger, so this may be a read error. Given the absence of the conserved phenylalanine or tryptophan at the CDR3 end, a read error is likely. This chain joins TRBV4-1 and TRBJ2-7, with 9 nucleotides matching TRBD2. The CDR3 is 14 amino acids. Germline V gene lookup returns CDR1 MGHRA and CDR2 YSYEKL. V dropped 0 bases and J dropped 4; count of bases not matched to a gene: 1. The CDR3, as DNA: TGCGCCAGCAGCCAAGAGCGGGAGGGGTACGAGCAGTACCTC. This sequence encodes CASSQEREGYEQYL.

This clonotype was seen repeatedly, ten times or more. The chain links TRBV19 to TRBJ1-2; tentative D call: TRBD1 (5 bases). Trimming left V 5 bases short and J 3 bases short, with 13 bases between. Germline V gene lookup returns CDR1 LNHDA and CDR2 SQIVND (reference sequence). The CDR3 is made up of 14 amino acids. The CDR3 bases are TGTGCCAGTAGTTTCCAGGGTCGCGACTATGGCTACACCTTC. Protein sequence: CASSFQGRDYGYTF.

The V call is TRBV24-1, the J call TRBJ2-7; 7 bases match TRBD1. There are 16 residues in the CDR3. The junction had 16 bases not matched to a gene; V was cut back by 3 bases and J by 9 bases. Germline V lookup: CDR1 KGHDR, CDR2 SFDVKD. CDR3 DNA: TGTGCCACCAGTGATCCCGGGACAGAAAACAATGAGGGGCAGTACTTC. Translating it yields CATSDPGTENNEGQYF.

This chain uses TRBV7-8 with TRBJ2-7; no clear D. The CDR3 consists of 16 residues. Looked up from germline, CDR1 is SGHVS and CDR2 is FQNEAQ. V was clipped by 1 base and J by 0 bases, with 13 bases between them. The CDR3 protein is CASSLVAETGSYEQYF. The CDR3 DNA reads as TGTGCCAGCAGCTTAGTGGCGGAGACGGGCTCCTACGAGCAGTACTTC.

V usage is TRBV10-3 and J usage is TRBJ2-7; TRBD2 aligns across 9 bases. Germline CDR1 ENHRY, CDR2 SYGVKD. With 10 bases clipped from V and 2 bases from J, the junction kept 12 bases outside the gene matches. This CDR3 spans 15 amino acids. The DNA of the CDR3 is TGTGCCAGCAGCTTGGAGACTAGCGGACCCTACGAGCAGTACTTC. It encodes CASSLETSGPYEQYF.

The gene calls are TRBV19 and TRBJ2-7, with TRBD1 matching 9 bases. V gave up 4 bases and J gave up 11 bases; unmatched junction bases: 3. Germline values: CDR1 LNHDA, CDR2 SQIVND (reference sequence). CDR3 length: 11 residues. In DNA, the CDR3 is TGTGCCAGTAGTACCCGGACAGGGGAGTACTTC. The encoded protein is CASSTRTGEYF.

V is TRBV25-1 and J is TRBJ2-3; no definite D call. V was pared by 3 bases and J by 0 bases, with 19 bases between. Germline V lookup: CDR1 MGHDK, CDR2 SYGVNS. This CDR3 is 18 amino acids long. CDR3 nucleotides: TGTGCCAGCAGTGAGTTAGGCCAGCGTAACCCTAGCACAGATACGCAGTATTTT. Translation: CASSELGQRNPSTDTQYF.

The CDR3 sequence is CASTNRYTGELFF. DNA for the CDR3: TGTGCCAGCACCAACAGATACACCGGGGAGCTGTTTTTT. The J gene is TRBJ2-2, the V gene TRBV12-3 or TRBV12-4, with unresolved D. V lost 7 bases and J lost 3, with 9 bases in between. The CDR3 has 13 amino acids.